This TCR beta chain stems from a study of beta chain features in type 1 diabetes. V was pared by 3 bases and J by 6 bases, with 14 bases between. Germline assignment: CDR1 LGHNA and CDR2 YNFKEQ. The CDR3 is made up of 14 amino acids. Of the isolated RNA, all was reverse transcribed, and so the sequenced material was expressed TCRB transcripts. Average reads for naive, central memory and regulatory T cell samples were roughly 3.4 million. Profiled with immunoSEQ multiplex PCR; TCRdb holds only in-frame clones, not every one. The sample records 850,000 to 900,000 clones, about a sixth being singletons. J is TRBJ1-2 and V is TRBV4-2, with D possibly matching TRBD1 (5 bases). The sample was naive CD4+ T cells from blood. This clonotype was obtained from a woman aged 18-29 years in good health. The CDR3 DNA is TGTGCCAGCAGCCACCTCCGGGGAGGGGATGGCTACACCTTC. Encoded protein: CASSHLRGGDGYTF.